Listed below are T cell receptor beta chains from one sample, sequenced in a study of shared clonotypes between healthy human individuals. TCRdb's table, derived via immunoSEQ multiplex PCR, lists solely in-frame clones and lacks some. Among millions of clones listed, around 95% were seen once. Material for sequencing was naive CD4+ T cells sorted from blood. All receptors come from a man younger than 35 in good health. Each CDR3 is given with its conserved first and last residue. A D gene is named only where the DNA matches it firmly. Size is omitted from some rows. Given values are once, few, many or a class for expanded clones.

>TRBV5-1|.|TRBD1|TRBJ2-1
CASSLAGQGNEQFF
TGCGCCAGCAGCTTGGCGGGACAGGGGAATGAGCAGTTCTTC
>TRBV5-5|.|.|TRBJ2-7
CASSLEGVWSYEQYF
TGTGCCAGCAGCTTGGAGGGTGTATGGTCCTACGAGCAGTACTTC
>TRBV7-9|.|.|TRBJ2-5
CASSLQGGFGETQYF
TGTGCCAGCAGCTTACAGGGGGGATTTGGAGAGACCCAGTACTTC
>TRBV7-9|once|TRBD2|TRBJ2-3
CASSLGLAGSDTQYF
TGTGCCAGCAGCTTAGGACTAGCGGGTTCAGATACGCAGTATTTT
>TRBV10-3|.|TRBD2|TRBJ2-3
CAISERGGLASRDTQYF
TGTGCCATCAGTGAGCGCGGGGGACTAGCCTCGAGGGATACGCAGTATTTT
>TRBV6-6|.|.|TRBJ1-6
CASSSELFNSPLHF
TGTGCCAGCAGCTCCGAACTTTTTAATTCACCCCTCCACTTT
>TRBV6-6|.|.|TRBJ2-3
CASSYLGTDTQYF
TGTGCCAGCAGTTACTTGGGGACAGATACGCAGTATTTT
>TRBV7-2|.|.|TRBJ2-2
CASSSNAANTGELFF
TGTGCCAGCAGCTCGAATGCGGCCAACACCGGGGAGCTGTTTTTT
>TRBV19|.|TRBD1|TRBJ1-5
CASSTTTGTNQPQHF
TGTGCCAGTAGTACGACGACAGGGACCAATCAGCCCCAGCATTTT
>TRBV10-3|.|TRBD2|TRBJ2-1
CAISLWTSGSNEQFF
TGTGCCATCAGTCTTTGGACTAGCGGGTCCAATGAGCAGTTCTTC
>TRBV4-3|.|TRBD1|TRBJ2-1
CASSQEWGQGNSYNEQFF
TGCGCCAGCAGCCAAGAGTGGGGACAGGGGAACTCCTACAATGAGCAGTTCTTC
>TRBV25-1|.|TRBD2|TRBJ2-3
CASSAGLVSIDTQYF
TGTGCCAGCAGTGCTGGACTAGTTTCTATTGATACGCAGTATTTT
>TRBV19|.|TRBD2|TRBJ2-5
CASRGIAGGPRKETQYF
TGTGCCAGTAGGGGAATAGCGGGGGGGCCGAGGAAGGAGACCCAGTACTTC
>TRBV7-8|.|TRBD1|TRBJ2-7
CASSFETGVSGEQYF
TGTGCCAGCAGCTTTGAGACAGGGGTTTCGGGCGAGCAGTACTTC
>TRBV6-6|.|.|TRBJ2-2
CASSALRNTGELFF
TGTGCCAGCAGTGCCCTGAGGAACACCGGGGAGCTGTTTTTT
>TRBV7-9|.|.|TRBJ2-3
CASSPADTQYF
TGTGCCAGCAGCCCCGCGGATACGCAGTATTTT
>TRBV11-2|.|.|TRBJ2-7
CASSLRANTYEQYF
TGTGCCAGCAGCTTACGAGCGAACACCTACGAGCAGTACTTC
>TRBV10-1|.|TRBD1|TRBJ1-1
CASSEGHRGDTEAFF
TGCGCCAGCAGTGAGGGCCACAGGGGGGACACTGAAGCTTTCTTT
>TRBV6-5|.|.|TRBJ2-1
CASRKGGAVNEQFF
TGTGCCAGCAGGAAAGGAGGGGCCGTCAATGAGCAGTTCTTC
>TRBV5-6|.|.|TRBJ2-3
CASSRAWDPTDTQYF
TGTGCCAGCAGCCGGGCCTGGGACCCAACAGATACGCAGTATTTT
>TRBV5-6|.|.|TRBJ2-7
CASSLKGGPTYEQYF
TGTGCCAGCAGCTTGAAGGGCGGGCCCACCTACGAGCAGTACTTC
>TRBV5-4|.|.|TRBJ2-1
CASSLDFEQFF
TGTGCCAGCAGCTTGGATTTTGAGCAGTTCTTC
>TRBV19|.|.|TRBJ2-2
CASCGQSLTGELFF
TGTGCCAGTTGCGGACAGAGTCTCACCGGGGAGCTGTTTTTT
>TRBV18|.|.|TRBJ2-5
CASSPSQETQYF
TGTGCCAGCTCACCTTCCCAAGAGACCCAGTACTTC
>TRBV19|.|TRBD1|TRBJ1-5
CASGQGQRHQPQHF
TGTGCCAGTGGACAGGGACAGAGGCATCAGCCCCAGCATTTT
>TRBV30|.|.|TRBJ1-6
CACSQRENSPLHF
TGTGCCTGCTCCCAGCGAGAAAATTCACCCCTCCACTTT
>TRBV30|.|.|TRBJ2-7
CAWSVTGFSSYEQYF
TGTGCCTGGAGTGTAACTGGTTTTAGCTCCTACGAGCAGTACTTC
>TRBV18|.|.|TRBJ1-1
CASSRNDVDVNTEAFF
TGTGCCAGCTCACGAAACGACGTTGACGTGAACACTGAAGCTTTCTTT
>TRBV9|.|TRBD1|TRBJ2-5
CASSVAPTGAETQYF
TGTGCCAGCAGCGTAGCCCCGACAGGGGCGGAGACCCAGTACTTC
>TRBV18|.|.|TRBJ1-6
CASSQREGSRSPLHF
TGTGCCAGCTCCCAAAGGGAGGGGAGTCGTTCACCCCTCCACTTT
>TRBV11-2|.|.|TRBJ1-3
CASTSGHSSGNTIYF
TGTGCCAGCACCTCGGGACATTCCTCTGGAAACACCATATATTTT
>TRBV4-1|.|TRBD2|TRBJ2-1
CASSQETSGGYNEQFF
TGCGCCAGCAGCCAAGAAACTAGCGGGGGTTACAATGAGCAGTTCTTC
>TRBV18|.|.|TRBJ2-2
CASSLREGLNTGELFF
TGTGCCAGCTCACTTAGAGAGGGGCTCAACACCGGGGAGCTGTTTTTT
>TRBV2|.|.|TRBJ1-5
CASSELRGTNQPQHF
TGTGCCAGCAGTGAGCTCCGGGGGACCAATCAGCCCCAGCATTTT
>TRBV11-2|.|TRBD1|TRBJ1-2
CASSLAKLQGNGYTF
TGTGCCAGCAGCTTAGCCAAACTACAGGGGAATGGCTACACCTTC
>TRBV25-1|.|TRBD2|TRBJ2-3
CASSEWGGADTQYF
TGTGCCAGCAGTGAATGGGGGGGGGCAGATACGCAGTATTTT
>TRBV6-1|.|.|TRBJ1-6
CASSGSVWGPNSPLHF
TGTGCCAGCAGTGGATCGGTTTGGGGCCCTAATTCACCCCTCCACTTT
>TRBV7-9|many|.|TRBJ1-4
CASSSPGQTEKLFF
TGTGCCAGCAGCTCTCCGGGACAAACCGAAAAACTGTTTTTT
>TRBV7-2|once|.|TRBJ2-7
CASSLRTPTRGEQYF
TGTGCCAGCAGCCTACGAACCCCGACTAGAGGCGAGCAGTACTTC
>TRBV2|.|TRBD1|TRBJ1-4
CASDRDNEKLFF
TGTGCCAGCGACAGGGACAATGAAAAACTGTTTTTT
>TRBV6-1|.|.|TRBJ1-4
CASSEWSLGSTNEKLFF
TGTGCCAGCAGTGAATGGTCCCTGGGGTCAACTAATGAAAAACTGTTTTTT
>TRBV2|.|.|TRBJ2-1
CASRLSVLSEQFF
TGTGCCAGCAGGCTTAGTGTTCTAAGTGAGCAGTTCTTC
>TRBV11-2|.|.|TRBJ2-7
CASSLAFSGTSAEQYF
TGTGCCAGCAGCTTAGCGTTTTCGGGCACGTCCGCCGAGCAGTACTTC
>TRBV7-6|.|.|TRBJ2-3
CASSSTGMGTDTQYF
TGTGCCAGCAGCTCCACAGGGATGGGCACAGATACGCAGTATTTT
>TRBV18|.|.|TRBJ1-4
CASSPLGQPNEKLFF
TGTGCCAGCTCACCACTCGGCCAGCCGAATGAAAAACTGTTTTTT
>TRBV6-6|.|TRBD1|TRBJ1-6
CASSYEQGSPLHF
TGTGCCAGCAGTTACGAACAGGGGTCACCCCTCCACTTT
>TRBV5-1|once|.|TRBJ1-1
CASSLVPGESEAFF
TGCGCCAGCAGCTTGGTCCCAGGAGAGTCTGAAGCTTTCTTT
>TRBV5-1|.|.|TRBJ2-3
CASSLEPLSTQYF
TGCGCCAGCAGCTTGGAGCCCCTTTCCACGCAGTATTTT
>TRBV2|.|.|TRBJ1-4
CASRGQLGEKLFF
TGTGCCAGCAGAGGACAGCTGGGGGAAAAACTGTTTTTT
>TRBV7-9|.|.|TRBJ1-6
CASSLAGGDSPLHF
TGTGCCAGCAGCTTAGCGGGGGGGGATTCACCCCTCCACTTT
>TRBV12-2|.|.|TRBJ2-3
CASRFDKLHTDTQYF
TGTGCAAGTCGCTTTGACAAGCTTCACACAGATACGCAGTATTTT
>TRBV2|.|TRBD1|TRBJ1-3
CASRGQESSGNTIYF
TGTGCCAGCAGAGGACAGGAGAGCTCTGGAAACACCATATATTTT